The present TCR beta chain was sequenced within a study of shared clonotypes between healthy human individuals. The study's findings and limits: The generation probabilities recorded for non-shared clonotypes fell below those of clonotypes shared by all four donors. Read depth was anticipated to influence clonotype sharing among donors. Across subsets, estimated richness was generally greater for naive than for memory populations.

As concerns this clone: Its antigen is currently unknown.

Sequencing was at deep level. The assay was immunoSEQ multiplex PCR, and TCRdb's table has in-frame clones only and misses some. The sample lists roughly 650,000 clones, 95% to 96% seen once, with 0.095% to 0.13% in the top ten. CDR3 length equals 13 residues. Germline V CDR1 and CDR2: SNHLY, FYNNEI. Trimming left V 7 bases short and J 2 bases short, with 8 bases between. CD45RO-negative cells were positively selected for CCR7, leaving out terminally differentiated effector memory CD45RA+ cells. This rearrangement joins TRBV2 to TRBJ2-2; D is unresolved. The sequence was obtained from a woman aged 30 to 39 in good health. The sample was naive CD8+ T cells sorted from blood. This CDR3 is CASIKRNTGELFF. In DNA, the CDR3 is TGTGCCAGCATCAAACGTAACACCGGGGAGCTGTTTTTT.